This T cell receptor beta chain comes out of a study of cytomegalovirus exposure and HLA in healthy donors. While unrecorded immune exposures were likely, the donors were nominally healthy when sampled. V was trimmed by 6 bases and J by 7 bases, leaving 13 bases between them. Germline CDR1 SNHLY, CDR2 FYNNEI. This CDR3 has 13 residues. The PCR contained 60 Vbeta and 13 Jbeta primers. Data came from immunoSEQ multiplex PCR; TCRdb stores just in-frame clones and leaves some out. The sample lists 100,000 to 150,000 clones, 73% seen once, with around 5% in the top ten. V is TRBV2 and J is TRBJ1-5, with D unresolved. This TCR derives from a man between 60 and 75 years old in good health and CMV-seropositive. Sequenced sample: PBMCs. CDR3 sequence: CASREGVGQPQHF. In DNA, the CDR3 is TGTGCCAGCAGGGAGGGTGTAGGGCAGCCCCAGCATTTT. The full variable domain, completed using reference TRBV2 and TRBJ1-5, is EPEVTQTPSHQVTQMGQEVILRCVPISNHLYFYWYRQILGQKVEFLVSFYNNEISEKSEIFDDQFSVERPDGSNFTLKIRSTKLEDSAMYFCASREGVGQPQHFGDGTRLSIL.